The 26 T cell receptor beta chains below all came from one sample that was sequenced in a study of T-cell reconstitution after alpha-beta-depleted transplantation in children. Unique molecular identifiers were used to barcode this TCRbeta library. TCRdb called the PCR reads again in MiXCR, with one record for every CDR3 protein. Among roughly 45,000 distinct CDR3 sequences listed, about 9.3% were seen once. This material consisted of PBMCs, mostly from graft donor cells, taken 60 days after TCRalphabeta/CD19-depleted stem cell transplant. All receptors come from a male patient aged 2 to 9 who had a stem cell transplant for chronic granulomatous disease, so the T cells may come from the graft donor.

This clonotype came up a few times. The chain couples TRBV9 to TRBJ2-6, with no clear D. CDR3 length: 18 amino acids. Germline assignment: CDR1 SGDLS and CDR2 YYNGEE. The ends were cut back, 1 base at V and 1 base at J, with 15 bases in the middle. CDR3 sequence: CASSVKGESYSGANVLTF. CDR3 DNA sequence: TGTGCCAGCAGCGTAAAAGGAGAGTCCTATTCTGGGGCCAACGTCCTGACTTTC.

This clonotype was detected ten times or more. The rearrangement links TRBV7-9 to TRBJ2-2, with 8 bases that match TRBD1. The CDR3 length is 17 residues. Germline V gives CDR1 SEHNR, CDR2 FQNEAQ (reference sequence). V shed 5 bases, J shed 4 bases, and the junction held 12 bases outside the gene matches. The CDR3 here is CASSPRLDRVITGELFF. CDR3 nucleotides: TGTGCCAGCAGCCCGAGGCTGGACAGGGTTATCACCGGGGAGCTGTTTTTT.

This clonotype was found many times. The genes are TRBV10-3 and TRBJ2-1; 13 bases map to TRBD2. Germline V lookup: CDR1 ENHRY, CDR2 SYGVKD. The CDR3 is 16 residues long. V dropped 5 bases and J dropped 8; count of bases not matched to a gene: 9. The CDR3 DNA reads TGTGCCATCAGTTCGTGGACTAGCGGGAGTGGCGATGAGCAGTTCTTC. Protein: CAISSWTSGSGDEQFF.

Remarks on this clonotype: A much more abundant neighbour one base away suggests this may be a read error. V gene TRBV4-2 combines with J gene TRBJ2-3; 7 nucleotides align to TRBD2. The V and J ends lost 2 bases and 3 bases, in that order; junction bases with no gene match: 11. CDR1 is LGHNA and CDR2 is YNFKEQ in the germline V gene. The CDR3 spans 17 residues. The CDR3 DNA follows: TGTGCCAGCAGCCAATTTATGGACGGGGGGAGGACAGATACGCAGTATTTT. Residues: CASSQFMDGGRTDTQYF.

This clonotype came up many times. The chain is built from TRBV5-1 and TRBJ2-3, with 8 bases matching TRBD2. CDR1 is SGHRS, CDR2 YFSETQ, per germline. The length of the CDR3 is 17 residues. V was pared by 2 bases and J by 2 bases, with 10 bases of the junction left unmatched. The CDR3 DNA reads as TGCGCCAGCAGCTTTACGGGCTTTAGCGGGAACACAGATACGCAGTATTTT. Amino acid sequence: CASSFTGFSGNTDTQYF.

This clonotype was picked up many times. This chain connects TRBV5-8 to TRBJ2-7; D call uncertain. CDR1 and CDR2 from the germline V gene are SGHTS and YDEGEE. V lost 2 bases and J lost 5, with 14 bases in between. This CDR3 is 14 amino acids long. CDR3 loop: CASSFGVGEDEQYF. DNA for the CDR3: TGTGCCAGCAGCTTCGGCGTTGGGGAAGACGAGCAGTACTTC. The full variable domain, rest sourced from reference TRBV5-8 and TRBJ2-7, is EAGVTQSPTHLIKTRGQQATLRCSPISGHTSVYWYQQALGLGLQFLLWYDEGEERNRGNFPPRFSGRQFPNYSSELNVNALELEDSALYLCASSFGVGEDEQYFGPGTRLTVT.

As concerns this clonotype: At one end, the junction sequence differs from germline, possibly due to a read error. J is TRBJ2-3 and V is TRBV28, with 15 positions matching TRBD2. The CDR3 consists of 20 residues. CDR1 and CDR2 (germline): MDHEN, SYDVKM. CDR3 nucleotide sequence: TGTGCTAGCAGTACAATAAGAAGGACTAGCGGGAGGGGACACACAGATACGCAGTATTTT. Its translation: CASSTIRRTSGRGHTDTQYF.

In DNA form, the CDR3 reads TGTGCCAGCAGCACAAGACTAGCGGAGGCCAATGAGCAGTTCTTC. Encoded protein: CASSTRLAEANEQFF. The V and J genes are TRBV11-2 and TRBJ2-1, with TRBD2 identical over 9 bases. Germline CDR1 SGHAT, CDR2 FQNNGV. Losses at the gene ends were 5 bases for V and 6 bases for J; bases not matched to a gene: 8. The CDR3 extends over 15 amino acids. Full variable domain (outside the CDR3, taken from reference TRBV11-2 and TRBJ2-1): EAGVAQSPRYKIIEKRQSVAFWCNPISGHATLYWYQQILGQGPKLLIQFQNNGVVDDSQLPKDRFSAERLKGVDSTLKIQPAKLEDSAVYLCASSTRLAEANEQFFGPGTRLTVL.

Comments on this clonotype: A single base separates this from a much larger clone, so it may be a read error. The rearrangement joins TRBV5-1 to TRBJ2-3; D is undetermined. The CDR3 extends over 13 amino acids. The V gene lost 0 bases and the J gene lost 2 bases, with 4 bases spanning the gap. CDR1 is SGHRS and CDR2 is YFSETQ in the germline V gene. CDR3 bases: TGCGCCAGCAGCTTGGACAACACAGATACGCAGTATTTT. Translating gives CASSLDNTDTQYF. Using reference TRBV5-1 and TRBJ2-3 for the parts outside the CDR3, the full variable domain is KAGVTQTPRYLIKTRGQQVTLSCSPISGHRSVSWYQQTPGQGLQFLFEYFSETQRNKGNFPGRFSGRQFSNSRSEMNVSTLELGDSALYLCASSLDNTDTQYFGPGTRLTVL.

This clonotype was observed many times. The CDR3 DNA reads TGTGCCACCAGCAGCGGGACAGACTCTGGAAACACCATATATTTT. Translated: CATSSGTDSGNTIYF. The chain joins TRBV15 to TRBJ1-3, with TRBD1 matching over 7 bases. The CDR3 totals 15 residues. Germline loops: CDR1 LNHNV, CDR2 YYDKDF (reference sequence). The V and J ends lost 3 bases and 0 bases, in that order; junction bases with no gene match: 2.

The V gene is TRBV7-6, the J gene TRBJ2-7; D gene unclear. The germline CDR1 and CDR2 sequences are SGHVS and FNYEAQ. The CDR3 has 13 amino acids. V gave up 6 bases and J gave up 6 bases, with 15 bases separating them. The CDR3 protein is CASSSPVLGEQYF. CDR3 nucleotides: TGTGCCAGCAGTTCGCCCGTCCTGGGCGAGCAGTACTTC.

This clonotype was counted many times. V and J are TRBV3-1 and TRBJ2-2, with D hard to call. CDR1 is LGHDT, CDR2 YNNKEL, per germline (reference sequence). Trimming took off 0 bases at V and 7 bases at J, with 12 bases between the two ends. The CDR3 extends over 15 amino acids. For the CDR3, the DNA is TGTGCCAGCAGCCAAGATGAATTGCTCAGCGGGGAGCTGTTTTTT. This translates into CASSQDELLSGELFF. The whole variable domain, remainder taken from reference TRBV3-1 and TRBJ2-2, is DTAVSQTPKYLVTQMGNDKSIKCEQNLGHDTMYWYKQDSKKFLKIMFSYNNKELIINETVPNRFSPKSPDKAHLNLHINSLELGDSAVYFCASSQDELLSGELFFGEGSRLTVL.

This clonotype was picked up many times. The rearrangement uses TRBV6-1 and TRBJ1-1, with D possibly matching TRBD1 (5 bases). Germline CDR1 MNHNS, CDR2 SASEGT. The CDR3 has 10 residues. The ends were cut back, 8 bases at V and 4 bases at J, with 5 bases in the middle. CDR3 in amino acids: CASGGTEAFF. The CDR3 DNA reads TGTGCCAGCGGGGGCACTGAAGCTTTCTTT.

This clonotype was counted ten times or more. V gene TRBV10-2 combines with J gene TRBJ2-7; 8 positions match TRBD2. Germline V gene lookup returns CDR1 WSHSY and CDR2 SAAADI. The CDR3 contains 15 residues. Trimming took 0 bases from V and 6 from J; bases not matched to a gene: 7. The chain's CDR3 is CASSESKAGVGEQYF. The CDR3 DNA is TGCGCCAGCAGTGAGTCGAAAGCGGGAGTCGGCGAGCAGTACTTC.

The chain employs TRBV7-3 and TRBJ2-5, with D tentatively TRBD1 (6 bases). The length of the CDR3 is 14 residues. Germline values: CDR1 SGHTA, CDR2 FQGTGA. The germline V and J ends were trimmed by 2 bases and 2 bases, with 9 bases remaining between them. The CDR3 DNA follows: TGTGCCAGCAGCTTAGGAGGACAGCAAGAGACCCAGTACTTC. It codes for CASSLGGQQETQYF. The full variable domain, rest sourced from reference TRBV7-3 and TRBJ2-5, is GAGVSQTPSNKVTEKGKYVELRCDPISGHTALYWYRQSLGQGPEFLIYFQGTGAADDSGLPNDRFFAVRPEGSVSTLKIQRTERGDSAVYLCASSLGGQQETQYFGPGTRLLVL.

This clonotype was recorded a few times. The chain couples TRBV7-9 to TRBJ2-1; 9 positions agree with TRBD2. The V gene's germline CDR1 is SEHNR and CDR2 FQNEAQ (reference sequence). This CDR3 has 17 residues. V gave up 2 bases and J gave up 4 bases; unmatched junction bases: 9. CDR3 protein: CASSLLGTSTGYNEQFF. The CDR3 DNA is TGTGCCAGCAGCTTACTTGGGACTAGCACAGGTTACAATGAGCAGTTCTTC.

This clonotype showed up many times. The rearrangement uses TRBV6-1 and TRBJ2-7; weak D call: TRBD2 (6 bases). Trimming took 6 bases from V and 2 from J, leaving 14 bases between them. This CDR3 has 14 amino acids. The germline V gene has CDR1 MNHNS and CDR2 SASEGT. In DNA, the CDR3 is TGTGCCAGCAGCCCCGGATCGGGGGCCTACGAGCAGTACTTC. Translated: CASSPGSGAYEQYF.

This clonotype was recorded at least ten times. V usage is TRBV5-5 and J usage is TRBJ2-7; D remains unclear. There are 15 residues in the CDR3. V shed 1 base and J shed 2 bases, with 13 bases lying between them. The germline V gene encodes CDR1 SGHKS and CDR2 YYEKEE (reference sequence). The CDR3 here is CASSLLAGKTYEQYF. CDR3 bases: TGTGCCAGCAGCTTGTTAGCCGGTAAGACCTACGAGCAGTACTTC.

This clonotype was found many times. The V call is TRBV15, the J call TRBJ1-5, with 11 bases that match TRBD1. Germline assignment: CDR1 LNHNV and CDR2 YYDKDF (reference sequence). This CDR3 spans 18 amino acids. The V and J ends lost 0 bases and 4 bases, in that order; junction bases with no gene match: 8. The CDR3 here is CATSRDGGQGGRNQPQHF. The CDR3 bases are TGTGCCACCAGCAGAGATGGGGGACAGGGGGGGCGGAATCAGCCCCAGCATTTT.

This clonotype has at least ten counts. The chain has TRBV6-2 or TRBV6-3 and TRBJ2-1; possible D gene TRBD2, 6 bases. Germline lookup yields CDR1 MNHEY and CDR2 SVGEGT. The CDR3 has 16 residues. V was cut by 3 bases and J by 7 bases, with 19 bases left in between. The CDR3 DNA is TGTGCCAGCAGTTATGGGAGTAGGAGGGAATTGAATGAGCAGTTCTTC. The encoded protein is CASSYGSRRELNEQFF.

As to this clonotype: At one of its ends the junction is not consistent with the germline gene, which may arise from a read error. The J gene is TRBJ2-7, the V gene TRBV10-2; D might be TRBD1 (6 bases). This CDR3 is built from 13 residues. The V gene's germline CDR1 is WSHSY and CDR2 SAAADI. CDR3 coding DNA: TGCGCCAGCAGTCAGGGGACCTCCTACAAGCAGTACTTC. It is translated as CASSQGTSYKQYF.

This clonotype came up many times. The J gene is TRBJ2-1, the V gene TRBV3-1; no definite D call. Looked up from germline, CDR1 is LGHDT and CDR2 is YNNKEL (reference sequence). Trimming cost V 1 base and J 2 bases, with 12 bases left between them. The CDR3 sequence is 16 residues long. CDR3 sequence: CASSQVMVVAYNEQFF. CDR3 in DNA: TGTGCCAGCAGCCAAGTTATGGTGGTCGCCTACAATGAGCAGTTCTTC.

Many counts were recorded for this clonotype. V usage is TRBV27 and J usage is TRBJ2-7; D may match TRBD1 or TRBD2 (5 bases each). Per germline, CDR1 MNHEY and CDR2 SMNVEV (reference sequence). V was cut by 3 bases and J by 2 bases, with 11 bases left in between. The CDR3 length is 14 residues. CDR3 protein: CASSFGASPYEQYF. The CDR3 bases are TGTGCCAGCAGTTTCGGGGCTTCTCCCTACGAGCAGTACTTC.

This clonotype appeared many times. This chain connects TRBV14 to TRBJ2-1, with 10 bases aligning to TRBD2. V shed 2 bases, J shed 7 bases, and the junction held 5 bases outside the gene matches. Germline lookup yields CDR1 SGHDN and CDR2 FVKESK. The CDR3 extends over 15 amino acids. Written as DNA, the CDR3 is TGTGCCAGCAGCCAACTAGCGGGAGTAGGAAATGAGCAGTTCTTC. This codes for CASSQLAGVGNEQFF.

This clonotype was found a few times. A junction boundary mismatches the germline segment, possibly from a read error. V gene TRBV3-1 combines with J gene TRBJ2-7; possibly TRBD1 for D (6 bases). Germline-derived CDR1 and CDR2 are LGHDT and YNNKEL (reference sequence). The CDR3 covers 13 residues. This CDR3 reads CASSSTLGRGAHF. The CDR3 nucleotides are TGTGCCAGCAGCTCTACTCTGGGCAGGGGCGCCCACTTC.

This clonotype has only a few counts. V usage is TRBV28 and J usage is TRBJ2-2; D call uncertain. Germline V gene data show CDR1 as MDHEN and CDR2 as SYDVKM. The CDR3 runs to 13 residues. V was shortened by 4 bases and J by 5 bases, with 8 bases between the two germline ends. The CDR3 nucleotides read TGTGCCAGCAGTTCCCTGAGAACCGGGGAGCTGTTTTTT. Protein product: CASSSLRTGELFF.